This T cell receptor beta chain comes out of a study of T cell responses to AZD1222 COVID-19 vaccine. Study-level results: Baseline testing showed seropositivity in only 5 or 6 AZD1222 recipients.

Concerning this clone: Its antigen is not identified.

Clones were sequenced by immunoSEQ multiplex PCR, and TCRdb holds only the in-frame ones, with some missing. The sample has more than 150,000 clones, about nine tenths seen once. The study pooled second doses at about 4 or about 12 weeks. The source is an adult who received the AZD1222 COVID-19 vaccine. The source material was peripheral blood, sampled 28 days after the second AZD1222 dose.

The CDR3: CASSSGIPGQGAREQYF. In DNA, the CDR3 is TGTGCCAGCAGCTCAGGGATACCGGGACAGGGGGCGCGAGAGCAGTACTTC. The chain is built from TRBV7-9 and TRBJ2-7; 12 nucleotides match TRBD1. J was trimmed by 7 bases and V by 4 bases; bases with no gene match: 14. This CDR3 has 17 residues. The germline CDR1 and CDR2 sequences are SEHNR and FQNEAQ (reference sequence).